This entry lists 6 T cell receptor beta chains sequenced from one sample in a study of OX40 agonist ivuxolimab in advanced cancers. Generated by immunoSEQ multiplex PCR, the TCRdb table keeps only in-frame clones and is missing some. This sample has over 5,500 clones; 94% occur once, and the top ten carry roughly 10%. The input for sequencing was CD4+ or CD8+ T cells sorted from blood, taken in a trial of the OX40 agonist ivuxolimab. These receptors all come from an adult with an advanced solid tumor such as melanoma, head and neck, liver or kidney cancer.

Here the CDR3 DNA reads TGTGCCAGCAGCTTAGATGAGCCAGGGGAGCAGTTCTTC. Protein: CASSLDEPGEQFF. The chain joins TRBV11-3 to TRBJ2-1; D is perhaps TRBD1 (5 bases). V dropped 0 bases and J dropped 10 bases, with 10 bases sitting between them. The CDR3 runs 13 residues. From germline, CDR1 is SGHNT and CDR2 YENEEA.

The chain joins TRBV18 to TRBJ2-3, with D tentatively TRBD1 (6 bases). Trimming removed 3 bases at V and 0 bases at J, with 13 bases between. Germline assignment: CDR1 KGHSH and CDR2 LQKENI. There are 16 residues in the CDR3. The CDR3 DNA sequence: TGTGCCAGCTCACCCCGGGACACCGATAGCACAGATACGCAGTATTTT. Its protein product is CASSPRDTDSTDTQYF.

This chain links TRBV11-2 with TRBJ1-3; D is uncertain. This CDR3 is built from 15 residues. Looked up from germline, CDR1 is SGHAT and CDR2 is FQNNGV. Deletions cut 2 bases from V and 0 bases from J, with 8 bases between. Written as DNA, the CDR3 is TGTGCCAGCAGCTTACGGGGTAACTCTGGAAACACCATATATTTT. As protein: CASSLRGNSGNTIYF. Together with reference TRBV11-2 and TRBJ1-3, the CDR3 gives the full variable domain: EAGVAQSPRYKIIEKRQSVAFWCNPISGHATLYWYQQILGQGPKLLIQFQNNGVVDDSQLPKDRFSAERLKGVDSTLKIQPAKLEDSAVYLCASSLRGNSGNTIYFGEGSWLTVV.

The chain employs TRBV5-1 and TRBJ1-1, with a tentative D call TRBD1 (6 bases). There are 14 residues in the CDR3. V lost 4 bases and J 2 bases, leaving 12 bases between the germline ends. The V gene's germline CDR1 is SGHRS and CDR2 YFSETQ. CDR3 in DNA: TGCGCCAGCAGCGTACAGGGTGGAAACACTGAAGCTTTCTTT. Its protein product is CASSVQGGNTEAFF.

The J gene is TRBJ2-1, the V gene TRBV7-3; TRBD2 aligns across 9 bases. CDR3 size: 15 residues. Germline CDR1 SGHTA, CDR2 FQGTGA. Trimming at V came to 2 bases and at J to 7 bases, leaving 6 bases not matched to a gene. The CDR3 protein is CASSLVAGGRNEQFF. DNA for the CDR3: TGTGCCAGCAGCTTAGTGGCGGGAGGGCGGAATGAGCAGTTCTTC.

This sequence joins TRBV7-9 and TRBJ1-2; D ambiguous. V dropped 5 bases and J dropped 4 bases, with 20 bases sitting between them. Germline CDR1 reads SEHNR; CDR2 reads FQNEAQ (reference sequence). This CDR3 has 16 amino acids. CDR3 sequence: CASSRFVYHGTYGYTF. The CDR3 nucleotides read TGTGCCAGCAGCCGTTTCGTATACCATGGAACCTATGGCTACACCTTC.